The 2 T cell receptor beta chains presented below share a single source sample, sequenced in a study of blood T cell repertoires in COVID-19. Here immunoSEQ multiplex PCR was the method, and the copy in TCRdb shows in-frame clones only, minus some. The sample carries tens of thousands of clones, around 84% recorded once. The sequencing sample was made of peripheral blood. The receptor source for this set is a man aged 45-65 years with acute or convalescent COVID-19.

This chain uses TRBV27 with TRBJ1-3, with unresolved D. The CDR3 runs 15 residues. Germline CDR1 reads MNHEY; CDR2 reads SMNVEV (reference sequence). V was pared by 0 bases and J by 3 bases, with 9 bases between. The CDR3 reads CASSLSARSGNTIYF. The CDR3 DNA reads as TGTGCCAGCAGTTTATCCGCGAGGAGTGGAAACACCATATATTTT.

The table lists this clone with a count of one. The chain carries TRBV7-3 and TRBJ2-3, with TRBD2 identical over 10 bases. The germline gives CDR1 SGHTA, CDR2 FQGTGA. V lost 7 bases to trimming and J lost 2 bases; unmatched junction nucleotides: 3. This CDR3 region has 14 residues. The CDR3 region is CASKLAGDTDTQYF. CDR3 nucleotide sequence: TGTGCCAGCAAGCTAGCGGGAGACACAGATACGCAGTATTTT.